This TCR beta chain was identified during a study of cytotoxic CD8 clonotypes in ibrutinib-treated CLL. TCRdb's table, derived via immunoSEQ multiplex PCR, lists solely in-frame clones and lacks some. The table shows under 300,000 clones, with less than 85% occurring only once. V was cut by 0 bases and J by 6 bases, with 9 bases left in between. There are 13 residues in the CDR3. The germline V gene has CDR1 SGHRS and CDR2 YFSETQ. The sequencing here drew on PBMCs, taken at disease progression, from a patient treated with ibrutinib. V usage is TRBV5-1 and J usage is TRBJ1-2; D possibly corresponds to TRBD1 (5 bases). This clonotype was sampled from a human donor with chronic lymphocytic leukemia. The CDR3 here is CASSLVGADGYTF. The CDR3 DNA sequence: TGCGCCAGCAGCTTGGTAGGGGCGGATGGCTACACCTTC.